The next 13 T cell receptor beta chains were all read from a single sample in a study of CD8 T cells in ankylosing spondylitis (dated by TCRdb to the late 2010s). Preparation of the library involved 5' RACE. The sample was run on an Illumina HiSeq 2500. Clones were called with MiXCR by TCRdb after fastp trimmed the public reads at Q25, and only in-frame beta chains were retained. Every distinct CDR3 protein forms one entry, paired with its most common genes and DNA. The sample table holds some 87,000 distinct CDR3 sequences, of which around 30% were seen once. Of the sample, nearly 60% falls within the top ten clones. Input material: blood, either unsorted or a sorted T cell fraction (not recorded which). The receptors originated from a male donor with ankylosing spondylitis or in good health (not recorded which).

Remarks on this clonotype: At one end the junction does not follow the germline gene, possibly because of a read error. This chain joins TRBV5-1 and TRBJ1-2; 8 bases line up with TRBD1. This CDR3 spans 14 amino acids. Germline V gene data show CDR1 as SGHRS and CDR2 as YFSETQ. This CDR3 reads CVSSTGQEGYGYTF. CDR3 DNA: TGCGTCAGCAGCACGGGACAGGAGGGGTATGGCTACACCTTC.

The J gene is TRBJ1-5, the V gene TRBV5-1; TRBD1 is a possible D gene (6 bases). The CDR3 has 15 amino acids. Germline V gives CDR1 SGHRS, CDR2 YFSETQ. Between the trimmed V and J ends, which lost 4 bases and 3 bases, there was a span of 14 bases. In nucleotides, the CDR3 is TGCGCCAGCAGCCCGGACGGACAGTTCAATCAGCCCCAGCATTTT. Its protein product is CASSPDGQFNQPQHF.

The chain combines TRBV6-1 with TRBJ2-1, with D possibly being TRBD1 (6 bases). This CDR3 contains 13 residues. From germline, CDR1 is MNHNS and CDR2 SASEGT. Trimming cost V 5 bases and J 9 bases, with 14 bases left between them. The CDR3 is CASSPQGYGEQFF. CDR3 DNA sequence: TGTGCCAGCAGTCCTCAGGGGTATGGTGAGCAGTTCTTC.

The chain has TRBV30 and TRBJ1-2; tentative D call: TRBD1 (6 bases). Germline values: CDR1 GTSNPN, CDR2 SVGIG (reference sequence). V was clipped by 1 base and J by 7 bases, with 13 bases between them. The CDR3 sequence is 13 residues long. For the CDR3, the DNA is TGTGCCTGGAGTGCCAGGGGAGGCGCTGGCTACACCTTC. Translation: CAWSARGGAGYTF.

This clonotype was observed a few times. V and J are TRBV10-3 and TRBJ2-7; 11 bases map to TRBD2. The CDR3 covers 17 residues. V gave up 0 bases and J gave up 2 bases; unmatched junction bases: 6. Germline loops: CDR1 ENHRY, CDR2 SYGVKD. The CDR3 nucleotides read TGTGCCATCAGTGAGTCCGGCCTAGCGGGGGGAACCTACGAGCAGTACGTC. It is translated as CAISESGLAGGTYEQYV.

The V and J genes are TRBV18 and TRBJ1-1; D is unclear. The CDR3 contains 13 residues. Germline V gene data show CDR1 as KGHSH and CDR2 as LQKENI. Deletions cut 3 bases from V and 1 base from J, with 6 bases between. The DNA of the CDR3 is TGTGCCAGCTCACCTCCCCGGAACACTGAAGCTTTCTTT. This sequence encodes CASSPPRNTEAFF.

The rearrangement joins TRBV20-1 to TRBJ2-5, with 10 bases identical to TRBD2. With 2 bases clipped from V and 4 bases from J, the junction kept 7 bases outside the gene matches. Germline V gene lookup returns CDR1 DFQATT and CDR2 SNEGSKA (reference sequence). This CDR3 comprises 15 residues. The CDR3 bases are TGCAGTGCTAGAAGAGAGCAGCGGGGGGGAGAGACCCAGTACTTC. It yields the protein CSARREQRGGETQYF.

CDR3 nucleotides: TGTGCCACCAGTGATCCACTAGGGCTGTCGCAGTATTTT. Encoded protein: CATSDPLGLSQYF. The chain has TRBV24-1 and TRBJ2-3, with a tentative D call TRBD2 (5 bases). The CDR3 spans 13 residues. V gave up 3 bases and J gave up 10 bases, with 13 bases separating them. CDR1 KGHDR and CDR2 SFDVKD come from the germline V gene.

This chain joins TRBV9 and TRBJ2-7; 7 nucleotides agree with TRBD2. The germline V gene encodes CDR1 SGDLS and CDR2 YYNGEE. This CDR3 has 13 amino acids. Trimming removed 2 bases from V and 3 bases from J; junction bases left unmatched: 2. The CDR3 region has the DNA TGTGCCAGCAGCGTGAGCGGGAACTACGAGCAGTACTTC. Translation gives CASSVSGNYEQYF.

This chain connects TRBV20-1 to TRBJ1-1; D unresolved. The CDR3 runs 12 residues. CDR1 and CDR2 from the germline V gene are DFQATT and SNEGSKA (reference sequence). Between the trimmed V and J ends, which lost 5 bases and 4 bases, there was a span of 11 bases. CDR3 sequence: CSAWPRTTEAFF. DNA of the CDR3: TGCAGTGCTTGGCCAAGGACCACTGAAGCTTTCTTT.

Turning to this clonotype: The junction differs from germline at one of its ends, possibly a read error. This rearrangement joins TRBV20-1 to TRBJ2-5; D gene unclear. This CDR3 is 13 amino acids long. Germline V gene sequence: CDR1 DFQATT, CDR2 SNEGSKA (reference sequence). The CDR3 bases are TGCCGTGCTAGAGCAAAGTACCAAGAGACCCAGTACTTC. Residues: CRARAKYQETQYF.

The genes are TRBV5-1 and TRBJ2-5; 7 nucleotides line up with TRBD2. CDR3 length: 16 residues. With V trimmed by 6 bases and J by 0 bases, 11 bases remained unmatched. CDR1 is SGHRS and CDR2 is YFSETQ in the germline V gene. The CDR3 sequence: CASKDGERGYQETQYF. The CDR3 bases are TGCGCCAGCAAAGACGGCGAGCGGGGTTACCAAGAGACCCAGTACTTC.

This clonotype has more than one count but fewer than ten. This chain joins TRBV15 and TRBJ1-2; D is ambiguous. CDR1 is LNHNV, CDR2 YYDKDF, per germline (reference sequence). V was pared by 0 bases and J by 0 bases, with 11 bases between. This CDR3 is built from 16 residues. The CDR3 here is CATSRDHGVANYGYTF. CDR3 nucleotide sequence: TGTGCCACCAGCAGAGATCATGGGGTTGCTAACTATGGCTACACCTTC.